This T cell receptor beta chain was recorded in a study of control samples from healthy donors and cancer patients. CDR1 SGHDN and CDR2 FVKESK come from the germline V gene. The CDR3 runs to 14 residues. V dropped 4 bases and J dropped 9 bases, with 18 bases sitting between them. Sequencing used immunoSEQ multiplex PCR; TCRdb keeps in-frame clones, though not all of them. This table holds around 150,000 clones, around 96% found once. The specimen was blood. The J gene is TRBJ1-2, the V gene TRBV14; the D is unclear. The clonotype was recovered from a woman younger than 45 in good health. The CDR3 spells CASSPSDNPRRYTF. The DNA of the CDR3 is TGTGCCAGCAGCCCTTCTGACAATCCTCGACGCTACACCTTC.